This TCR beta chain stems from a study of blood T cells in healthy people across ages. Turning to the study itself: Template switching picked up about one barcoded beta molecule for each two T cells.

The study's findings and limits: Long-lived donors had more naive CD4+ cells and higher diversity than aged donors. Estimates based on one million T cells were treated as lower bounds. Because donor CMV status was unknown, expanded clonotype changes were possibly confounded.

The CDR3 is 14 residues long. Trimming left V 7 bases short and J 5 bases short, with 18 bases between. A sample-barcoded 5' primer and a J-beta primer mix were used in a second PCR of roughly 6 to 12 cycles. TCRdb re-analysed the 5' RACE reads in MiXCR, keeping a single row per CDR3 protein. This table has about 680,000 distinct CDR3 sequences, about 52% appearing once. Note on this clonotype: What it binds is not known.

Sequencing used blood. The source of this sequence is a woman aged 55 to 70 in good health. V and J are TRBV12-3 or TRBV12-4 and TRBJ2-7, with unresolved D. CDR3 DNA: TGTGCCAGCACCCTAAGGCTCCCATCTAACGAGCAGTACTTC. Translated, it gives CASTLRLPSNEQYF.